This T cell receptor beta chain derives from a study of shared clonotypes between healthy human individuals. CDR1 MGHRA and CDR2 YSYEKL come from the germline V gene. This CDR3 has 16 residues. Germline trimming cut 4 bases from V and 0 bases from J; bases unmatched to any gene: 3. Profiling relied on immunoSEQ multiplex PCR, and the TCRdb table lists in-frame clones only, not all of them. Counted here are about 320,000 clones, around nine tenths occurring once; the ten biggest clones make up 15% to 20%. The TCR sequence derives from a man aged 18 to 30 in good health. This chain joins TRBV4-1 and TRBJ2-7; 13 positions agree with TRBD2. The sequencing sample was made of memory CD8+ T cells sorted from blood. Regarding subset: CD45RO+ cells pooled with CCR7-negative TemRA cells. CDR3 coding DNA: TGCGCCAGCAGCCTCGGGACTAGCGGGAACTCCTACGAGCAGTACTTC. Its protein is CASSLGTSGNSYEQYF.